The 27 T cell receptor beta chains below were found in one sample sequenced in a study of blood T cell repertoires in COVID-19. The data were produced by immunoSEQ multiplex PCR, yet TCRdb's version contains in-frame clones alone and is incomplete. The table shows tens of thousands of clones, with about 90% occurring only once. Specimen: peripheral blood. The receptors derive from a human donor in a cohort sampled during active COVID-19.

CDR3 amino acids: CASSLEGQIPNTEAFF. DNA of the CDR3: TGTGCCAGCAGCTTAGAGGGACAGATCCCGAACACTGAAGCTTTCTTT. The chain has TRBV7-3 and TRBJ1-1; TRBD1 matches 7 bases. The CDR3 has 16 amino acids. J lost 1 base, V lost 2 bases, and 7 bases had no gene match. Germline lookup yields CDR1 SGHTA and CDR2 FQGTGA.

The rearrangement joins TRBV19 to TRBJ2-5, with 8 bases aligning to TRBD2. Per germline, CDR1 LNHDA and CDR2 SQIVND (reference sequence). There are 15 residues in the CDR3. V lost 5 bases to trimming and J lost 5 bases; unmatched junction nucleotides: 10. The CDR3 DNA reads TGTGCCAGTAGTTGGGGTAGCGGGGAGGGGGAGACCCAGTACTTC. It is translated as CASSWGSGEGETQYF.

This clone was observed a single time. The gene calls are TRBV12-3 or TRBV12-4 and TRBJ1-1; D is unclear. The CDR3 loop spans 12 amino acids. Deletions cut 3 bases from V and 0 bases from J, with 2 bases between. This CDR3 reads CASSFVNTEAFF. The CDR3 DNA sequence: TGTGCCAGCAGTTTCGTGAACACTGAAGCTTTCTTT.

This sequence joins TRBV11-2 and TRBJ1-1; D is perhaps TRBD1 (6 bases). The CDR3 totals 16 residues. Germline values: CDR1 SGHAT, CDR2 FQNNGV. Trimming took off 0 bases at V and 1 base at J, with 12 bases between the two ends. CDR3 sequence: CASSLERWGQNTEAFF. The CDR3 DNA follows: TGTGCCAGCAGCTTAGAGAGGTGGGGACAGAACACTGAAGCTTTCTTT.

This chain connects TRBV3-1 (or the pseudogene TRBV3-2) to TRBJ2-7; tentatively, D is TRBD1 (7 bases). Germline V gives CDR1 LGHDT, CDR2 YNNKEL (reference sequence). The length of the CDR3 is 15 residues. Trimming pared 1 base from V and 4 bases from J, leaving 14 bases between. CDR3 DNA: TGTGCCAGCAGCCAAGGGGAACAGGGGAGGTACGAGCAGTACTTC. Protein sequence: CASSQGEQGRYEQYF.

V is TRBV11-2 and J is TRBJ1-1; 8 positions agree with TRBD1. The ends lost 0 bases at V and 4 bases at J; junction bases unmatched: 13. Germline V CDR1 and CDR2: SGHAT, FQNNGV. The CDR3 is 18 amino acids. CDR3 sequence: CASSLDLWAGGAGTEAFF. In DNA, the CDR3 is TGTGCCAGCAGCTTAGATCTTTGGGCAGGGGGCGCGGGCACTGAAGCTTTCTTT.

The genes are TRBV27 and TRBJ1-2; D might be TRBD1 (5 bases). The CDR3 runs to 15 residues. Germline values: CDR1 MNHEY, CDR2 SMNVEV (reference sequence). Trimming took 2 bases from V and 2 from J, leaving 12 bases between them. Here the CDR3 DNA reads TGTGCCAGCAGTTTAAATTTGGGGGGGAACTATGGCTACACCTTC. Protein product: CASSLNLGGNYGYTF.

The genes are TRBV5-1 and TRBJ1-6; 9 bases are shared with TRBD1. CDR3 length: 17 amino acids. CDR1 is SGHRS, CDR2 YFSETQ, per germline. The V segment lost 4 bases and the J segment 6 bases; nucleotides outside the gene matches: 11. CDR3 bases: TGCGCCAGCAGCAGCGGGACAGGGTTCGGCGGTAATTCACCCCTCCACTTT. Amino acids: CASSSGTGFGGNSPLHF. The entire variable domain, with the rest obtained from reference TRBV5-1 and TRBJ1-6, is as follows: KAGVTQTPRYLIKTRGQQVTLSCSPISGHRSVSWYQQTPGQGLQFLFEYFSETQRNKGNFPGRFSGRQFSNSRSEMNVSTLELGDSALYLCASSSGTGFGGNSPLHFGNGTRLTVT.

CDR3 in DNA: TGTGCCAGCAGTTTATTCGGGGGGCTGGTAAGCACTGAAGCTTTCTTT. Protein product: CASSLFGGLVSTEAFF. The chain employs TRBV28 and TRBJ1-1; D perhaps matches TRBD1 (6 bases). V dropped 1 base and J dropped 4 bases, with 16 bases sitting between them. The CDR3 is made up of 16 amino acids. The germline V gene has CDR1 MDHEN and CDR2 SYDVKM.

This clone appeared a single time. The CDR3 nucleotides read TGTGCCAGCAGCGGCGAGACAGATCCAGCTAACTATGGCTACACCTTC. Encoded protein: CASSGETDPANYGYTF. The chain has TRBV9 and TRBJ1-2; D is possibly TRBD1 (5 bases). Germline CDR1 reads SGDLS; CDR2 reads YYNGEE. CDR3 length: 16 residues. Trimming left V 3 bases short and J 0 bases short, with 15 bases between. The full variable domain, its missing parts supplied by reference TRBV9 and TRBJ1-2, is DSGVTQTPKHLITATGQRVTLRCSPRSGDLSVYWYQQSLDQGLQFLIQYYNGEERAKGNILERFSAQQFPDLHSELNLSSLELGDSALYFCASSGETDPANYGYTFGSGTRLTVV.

V gene TRBV4-3 combines with J gene TRBJ2-6, with D perhaps TRBD2 (6 bases). Trimming stripped 1 base from V and 1 base from J, with 14 bases between. CDR1 is LGHNA, CDR2 YSLEER, per germline. The CDR3 runs 18 residues. For the CDR3, the DNA is TGCGCCAGCAGCCAAGGTATCCCCGGGGGTTCTGGGGCCAACGTCCTGACTTTC. Amino acids: CASSQGIPGGSGANVLTF.

The chain uses TRBV20-1 and TRBJ1-2, with unresolved D. CDR3 length: 12 residues. The germline V gene has CDR1 DFQATT and CDR2 SNEGSKA (reference sequence). Trimming left V 3 bases short and J 0 bases short, with 5 bases between. The CDR3 coding sequence is TGCAGTGCTAGTGCGGCTAACTATGGCTACACCTTC. This encodes CSASAANYGYTF.

The chain recombines TRBV11-2 with TRBJ1-1; no reliable D call. This CDR3 has 16 amino acids. Germline V gene data show CDR1 as SGHAT and CDR2 as FQNNGV. V shed 5 bases and J shed 1 base, with 17 bases lying between them. The CDR3 nucleotides read TGTGCCAGCAGCCAATATAGAGAGAGGGCGAACACTGAAGCTTTCTTT. This codes for CASSQYRERANTEAFF.

The chain recombines TRBV28 with TRBJ1-2, with D uncertain. The germline V and J ends were trimmed by 8 bases and 6 bases, with 19 bases remaining between them. CDR1 and CDR2 (germline): MDHEN, SYDVKM. This CDR3 has 14 residues. The CDR3 protein is CASRTPGRTDGYTF. CDR3 coding DNA: TGTGCCAGCCGAACCCCTGGGAGAACGGATGGCTACACCTTC.

The chain links TRBV5-6 to TRBJ2-7, with TRBD1 matching 11 bases. Germline CDR1 is SGHDT and CDR2 is YYEEEE. V lost 3 bases, J lost 7 bases, and 18 bases stayed unmatched. The CDR3 contains 18 residues. DNA for the CDR3: TGTGCCAGCAGCTCGGGGGGGACAGGGGGTCCCCTTTTGTGGGAGCAGTACTTC. Residues: CASSSGGTGGPLLWEQYF. Full variable domain (outside the CDR3, taken from reference TRBV5-6 and TRBJ2-7): DAGVTQSPTHLIKTRGQQVTLRCSPKSGHDTVSWYQQALGQGPQFIFQYYEEEERQRGNFPDRFSGHQFPNYSSELNVNALLLGDSALYLCASSSGGTGGPLLWEQYFGPGTRLTVT.

The chain employs TRBV5-6 and TRBJ1-2, with D maybe TRBD1 (6 bases). CDR1 and CDR2 (germline): SGHDT, YYEEEE. With 4 bases removed from V and 4 bases from J, the gap between germline ends came to 20 bases. This CDR3 spans 16 amino acids. CDR3 in amino acids: CASSTALDRFSYGYTF. CDR3 DNA: TGTGCCAGCAGCACAGCCTTGGACAGATTTAGCTATGGCTACACCTTC.

This chain links TRBV30 with TRBJ1-4; D unresolved. Germline-derived CDR1 and CDR2 are GTSNPN and SVGIG (reference sequence). V dropped 2 bases and J dropped 5 bases, with 15 bases sitting between them. This CDR3 contains 15 residues. This CDR3 reads CAWSSPGWSNEKLFF. The CDR3 DNA reads TGTGCCTGGAGTTCCCCGGGGTGGTCCAATGAAAAACTGTTTTTT.

Only a few counts were recorded for this clone. V usage is TRBV30 and J usage is TRBJ1-2, with unresolved D. The CDR3 covers 16 residues. Germline CDR1 reads GTSNPN; CDR2 reads SVGIG (reference sequence). V lost 1 base and J 2 bases, leaving 17 bases between the germline ends. The chain's CDR3 is CAWSDRNWGVNYGYTF. The CDR3 DNA follows: TGTGCCTGGAGTGACCGGAATTGGGGAGTCAACTATGGCTACACCTTC.

This clone was observed a handful of times. DNA for the CDR3: TGTGCCAGCAGCCCTACTGTTAGACTAGGCGGTCAGCCCCAGCATTTT. Its translation is CASSPTVRLGGQPQHF. V usage is TRBV11-2 and J usage is TRBJ1-5; no clear D gene. Germline CDR1 and CDR2: SGHAT and FQNNGV. V was shortened by 5 bases and J by 6 bases, with 20 bases between the two germline ends. The CDR3 length is 16 residues.

This chain joins TRBV9 and TRBJ2-7, with a weak D call TRBD1 (6 bases). This CDR3 spans 14 amino acids. In germline, CDR1 is SGDLS, CDR2 YYNGEE. Trimming stripped 0 bases from V and 0 bases from J, with 7 bases between. Here the CDR3 reads CASSVGTVSYEQYF. CDR3 DNA sequence: TGTGCCAGCAGCGTAGGGACAGTCTCCTACGAGCAGTACTTC. Variable domain in full (rest from reference TRBV9 and TRBJ2-7): DSGVTQTPKHLITATGQRVTLRCSPRSGDLSVYWYQQSLDQGLQFLIQYYNGEERAKGNILERFSAQQFPDLHSELNLSSLELGDSALYFCASSVGTVSYEQYFGPGTRLTVT.

The chain links TRBV28 to TRBJ1-5; TRBD1 matches 7 bases. V lost 4 bases to trimming and J lost 0 bases; unmatched junction nucleotides: 15. This CDR3 comprises 19 residues. CDR1 MDHEN and CDR2 SYDVKM come from the germline V gene. The CDR3 region has the DNA TGTGCCAGCAGTTCACAACAGGGGTCCCTTTACTATAGCAATCAGCCCCAGCATTTT. Protein sequence: CASSSQQGSLYYSNQPQHF.

V usage is TRBV6-6 and J usage is TRBJ1-3; D call uncertain. CDR1 is MNHNY and CDR2 is SVGAGI in the germline V gene (reference sequence). The ends were cut back, 7 bases at V and 11 bases at J, with 18 bases in the middle. This CDR3 contains 13 residues. CDR3 loop: CASKPQSKEAIYF. DNA for the CDR3: TGTGCCAGCAAACCCCAGTCGAAAGAAGCCATATATTTT.

The chain couples TRBV11-2 to TRBJ2-5, with TRBD1 matching 12 bases. With 2 bases clipped from V and 2 bases from J, the junction kept 12 bases outside the gene matches. CDR1 is SGHAT, CDR2 FQNNGV, per germline. There are 19 residues in the CDR3. CDR3 in amino acids: CASSLWVGTGGGWQETQYF. The CDR3 DNA reads as TGTGCCAGCAGCTTATGGGTCGGGACAGGGGGCGGTTGGCAAGAGACCCAGTACTTC.

J is TRBJ2-7 and V is TRBV7-8; 8 nucleotides match TRBD1. Unmatched junction bases numbered 10, after V lost 5 bases and J lost 7 bases. The V gene's germline CDR1 is SGHVS and CDR2 FQNEAQ. The CDR3 length is 14 residues. CDR3 DNA sequence: TGTGCCAGCAGCATCACCTGGACAGGGCCGGAGCAGTACTTC. Amino acid sequence: CASSITWTGPEQYF.

The genes are TRBV23-1 and TRBJ2-7; 7 positions match TRBD2. TRBV23-1 has ORF status, its function being uncertain. After removal of 1 base from V and 1 base from J, the junction contained 4 bases not matched to a gene. There are 15 residues in the CDR3. CDR3 nucleotide sequence: TGCGCCAGCAGTCAATTGAGGGAGGGGTCCTACGAGCAGTACTTC. Translating gives CASSQLREGSYEQYF.

The chain carries TRBV29-1 and TRBJ1-2; 7 positions agree with TRBD1. This CDR3 spans 11 amino acids. The ends lost 6 bases at V and 3 bases at J; junction bases unmatched: 1. Germline V gives CDR1 SQVTM, CDR2 ANQGSEA. The CDR3 protein is CSVTGDYGYTF. CDR3 coding DNA: TGCAGCGTAACAGGGGACTATGGCTACACCTTC.

CDR3 in DNA: TGTGCCTGGAGTGGAGGGCAGGGCAATCAGCCCCAGCATTTT. Translated, it gives CAWSGGQGNQPQHF. The rearrangement uses TRBV30 and TRBJ1-5, with D unresolved. The CDR3 has 14 residues. Germline lookup yields CDR1 GTSNPN and CDR2 SVGIG (reference sequence). V gave up 1 base and J gave up 2 bases, with 9 bases separating them.